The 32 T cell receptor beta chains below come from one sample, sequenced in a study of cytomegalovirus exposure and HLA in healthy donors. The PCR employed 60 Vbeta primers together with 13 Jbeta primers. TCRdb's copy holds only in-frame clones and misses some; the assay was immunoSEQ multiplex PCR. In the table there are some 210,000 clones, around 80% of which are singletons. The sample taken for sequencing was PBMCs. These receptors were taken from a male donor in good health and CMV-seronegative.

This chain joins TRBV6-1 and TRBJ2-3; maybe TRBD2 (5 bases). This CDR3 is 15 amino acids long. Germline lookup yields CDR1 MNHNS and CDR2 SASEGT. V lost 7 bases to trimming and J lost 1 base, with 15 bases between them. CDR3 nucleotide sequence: TGTGCCAGCATTCCCGCGGGTGCGGGCACAGATACGCAGTATTTT. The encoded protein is CASIPAGAGTDTQYF.

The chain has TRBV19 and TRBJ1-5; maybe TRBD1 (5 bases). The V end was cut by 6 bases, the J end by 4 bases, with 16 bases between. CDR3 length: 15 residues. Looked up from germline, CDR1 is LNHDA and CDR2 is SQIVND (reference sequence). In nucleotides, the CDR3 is TGTGCCAGTAGCCCATTGCAGGGTCGGAATCAGCCCCAGCATTTT. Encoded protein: CASSPLQGRNQPQHF.

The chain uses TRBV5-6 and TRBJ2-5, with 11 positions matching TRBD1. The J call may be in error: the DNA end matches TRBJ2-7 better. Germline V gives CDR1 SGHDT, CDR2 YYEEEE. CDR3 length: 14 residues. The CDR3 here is CASRGTGGYNEQYF. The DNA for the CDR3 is TGTGCCAGCAGGGGGACAGGGGGTTATAACGAGCAGTACTTC.

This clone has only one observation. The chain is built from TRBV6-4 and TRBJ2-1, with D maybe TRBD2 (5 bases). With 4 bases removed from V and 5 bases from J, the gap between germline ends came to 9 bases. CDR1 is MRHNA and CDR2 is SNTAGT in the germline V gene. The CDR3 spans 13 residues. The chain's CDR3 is CASSVGENNEQFF. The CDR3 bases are TGTGCCAGCAGTGTTGGGGAGAACAATGAGCAGTTCTTC.

The CDR3 protein is CASSSSMRGGSAEQFF. The DNA for the CDR3 is TGTGCCAGCAGCAGCTCAATGAGGGGCGGGAGCGCTGAGCAGTTCTTC. The V and J genes are TRBV9 and TRBJ2-1; 7 bases fit TRBD2. V lost 4 bases and J lost 9; bases outside the gene matches: 16. CDR1 is SGDLS and CDR2 is YYNGEE in the germline V gene. The CDR3 covers 16 residues.

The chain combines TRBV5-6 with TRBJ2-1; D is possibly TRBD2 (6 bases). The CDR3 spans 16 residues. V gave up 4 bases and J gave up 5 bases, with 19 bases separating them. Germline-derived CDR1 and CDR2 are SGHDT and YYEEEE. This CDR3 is CASSPDLERADNEQFF. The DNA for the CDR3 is TGTGCCAGCAGCCCGGATTTGGAGCGGGCTGACAATGAGCAGTTCTTC.

CDR3 loop: CASSVVQADTQYF. The CDR3 coding sequence is TGTGCCAGCAGCGTAGTTCAGGCAGATACGCAGTATTTT. The chain carries TRBV9 and TRBJ2-3; D uncertain. CDR1 SGDLS and CDR2 YYNGEE come from the germline V gene. The CDR3 sequence is 13 residues long. V lost 0 bases and J 4 bases, leaving 6 bases between the germline ends. The full variable domain, in which reference TRBV9 and TRBJ2-3 provide the parts outside the CDR3, is DSGVTQTPKHLITATGQRVTLRCSPRSGDLSVYWYQQSLDQGLQFLIQYYNGEERAKGNILERFSAQQFPDLHSELNLSSLELGDSALYFCASSVVQADTQYFGPGTRLTVL.

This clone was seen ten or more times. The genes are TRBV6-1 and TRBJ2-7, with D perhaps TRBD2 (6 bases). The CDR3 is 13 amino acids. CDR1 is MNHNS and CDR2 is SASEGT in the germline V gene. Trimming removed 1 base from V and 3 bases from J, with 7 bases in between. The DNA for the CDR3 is TGTGCCAGCAGTGAAGGGGACTTCTACGAGCAGTACTTC. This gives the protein CASSEGDFYEQYF.

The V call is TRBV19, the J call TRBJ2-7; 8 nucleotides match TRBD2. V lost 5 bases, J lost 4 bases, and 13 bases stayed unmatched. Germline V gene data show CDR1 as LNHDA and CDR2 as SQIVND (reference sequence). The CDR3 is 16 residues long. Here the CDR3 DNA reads TGTGCCAGTAGTTCCCACGGAGCGGGAGACTTTTACGAGCAGTACTTC. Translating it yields CASSSHGAGDFYEQYF.

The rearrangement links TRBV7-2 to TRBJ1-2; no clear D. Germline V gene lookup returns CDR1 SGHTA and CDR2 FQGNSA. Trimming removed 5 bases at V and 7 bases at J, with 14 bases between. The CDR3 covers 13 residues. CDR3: CASSLGGEGGYTF. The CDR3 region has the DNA TGTGCCAGCAGCCTGGGAGGTGAGGGTGGCTACACCTTC.

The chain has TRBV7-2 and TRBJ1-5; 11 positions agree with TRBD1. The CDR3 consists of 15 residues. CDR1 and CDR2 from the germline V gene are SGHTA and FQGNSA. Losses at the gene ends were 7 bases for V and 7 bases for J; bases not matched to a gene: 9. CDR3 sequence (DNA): TGTGCCAGCACCCGGGACAGGGGGACCGGACAGCCCCAGCATTTT. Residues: CASTRDRGTGQPQHF.

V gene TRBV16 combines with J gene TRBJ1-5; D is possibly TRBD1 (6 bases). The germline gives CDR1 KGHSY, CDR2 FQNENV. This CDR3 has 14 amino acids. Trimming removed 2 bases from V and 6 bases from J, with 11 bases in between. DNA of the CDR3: TGTGCCAGCAGCCAACTTCAGGGGACTCAGCCCCAGCATTTT. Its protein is CASSQLQGTQPQHF. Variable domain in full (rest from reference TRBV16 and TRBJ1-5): GEEVAQTPKHLVRGEGQKAKLYCAPIKGHSYVFWYQQVLKNEFKFLISFQNENVFDETGMPKERFSAKCLPNSPCSLEIQATKLEDSAVYFCASSQLQGTQPQHFGDGTRLSIL.

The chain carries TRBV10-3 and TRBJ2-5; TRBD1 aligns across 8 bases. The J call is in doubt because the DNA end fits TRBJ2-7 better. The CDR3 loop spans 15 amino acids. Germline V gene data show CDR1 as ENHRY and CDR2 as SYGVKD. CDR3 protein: CAISETDRASYEQYF. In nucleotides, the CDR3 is TGTGCCATCAGTGAAACGGACAGGGCCTCCTACGAGCAGTACTTC.

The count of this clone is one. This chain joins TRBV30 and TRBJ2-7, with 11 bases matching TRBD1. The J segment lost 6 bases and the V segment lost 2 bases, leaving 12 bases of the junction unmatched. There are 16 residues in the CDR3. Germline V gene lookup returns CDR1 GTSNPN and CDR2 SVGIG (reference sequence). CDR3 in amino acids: CAWSSIPGTGGIEQYF. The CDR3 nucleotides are TGTGCCTGGAGTTCCATCCCCGGGACAGGGGGAATCGAGCAGTACTTC.

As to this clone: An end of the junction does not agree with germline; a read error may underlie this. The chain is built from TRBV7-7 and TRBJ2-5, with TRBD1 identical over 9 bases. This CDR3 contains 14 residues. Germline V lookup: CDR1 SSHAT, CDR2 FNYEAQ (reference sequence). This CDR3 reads CASSLNRGQETQYF. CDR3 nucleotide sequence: TGTGCTAGCAGCCTAAACAGGGGGCAGGAGACCCAGTACTTC.

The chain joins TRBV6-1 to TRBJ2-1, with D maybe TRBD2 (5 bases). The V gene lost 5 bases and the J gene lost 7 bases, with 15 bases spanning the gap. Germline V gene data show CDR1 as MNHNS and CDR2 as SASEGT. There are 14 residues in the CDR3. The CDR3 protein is CASSFRGSTNEQFF. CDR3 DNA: TGTGCCAGCAGTTTTCGAGGGTCAACGAATGAGCAGTTCTTC.

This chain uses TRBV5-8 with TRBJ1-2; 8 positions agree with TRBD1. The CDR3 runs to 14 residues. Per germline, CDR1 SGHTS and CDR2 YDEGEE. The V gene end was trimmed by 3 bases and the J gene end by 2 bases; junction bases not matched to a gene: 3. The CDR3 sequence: CASSSAGGNYGYTF. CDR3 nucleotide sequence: TGTGCCAGCAGCTCGGCAGGGGGCAACTATGGCTACACCTTC. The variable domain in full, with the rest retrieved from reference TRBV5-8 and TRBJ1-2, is EAGVTQSPTHLIKTRGQQATLRCSPISGHTSVYWYQQALGLGLQFLLWYDEGEERNRGNFPPRFSGRQFPNYSSELNVNALELEDSALYLCASSSAGGNYGYTFGSGTRLTVV.

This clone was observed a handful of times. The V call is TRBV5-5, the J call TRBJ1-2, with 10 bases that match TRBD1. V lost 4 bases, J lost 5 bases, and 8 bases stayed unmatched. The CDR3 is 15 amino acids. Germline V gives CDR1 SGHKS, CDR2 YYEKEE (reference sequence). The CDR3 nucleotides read TGTGCCAGCAGCCCTCGGACAGGGGGAGGATATGGCTACACCTTC. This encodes CASSPRTGGGYGYTF.

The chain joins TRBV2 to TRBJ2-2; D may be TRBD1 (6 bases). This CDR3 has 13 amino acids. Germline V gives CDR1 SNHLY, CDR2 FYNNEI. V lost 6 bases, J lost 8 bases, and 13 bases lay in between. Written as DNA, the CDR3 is TGTGCCAGCAGGGGGGCCGGAAGGGGGGAGCTGTTTTTT. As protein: CASRGAGRGELFF.

The CDR3 protein is CATSRDRQGLESYTF. As DNA, the CDR3 is TGTGCCACCAGCAGAGATAGACAGGGGTTGGAAAGCTACACCTTC. The rearrangement links TRBV15 to TRBJ1-2; 8 positions agree with TRBD1. Germline V gene lookup returns CDR1 LNHNV and CDR2 YYDKDF (reference sequence). CDR3 length: 15 residues. Unmatched junction bases numbered 9, after V lost 0 bases and J lost 9 bases.

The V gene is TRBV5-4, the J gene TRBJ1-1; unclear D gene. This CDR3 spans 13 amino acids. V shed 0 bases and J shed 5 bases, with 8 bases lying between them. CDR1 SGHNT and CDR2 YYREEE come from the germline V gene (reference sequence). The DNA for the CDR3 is TGTGCCAGCAGCTTGGACGCGGGTACTGAAGCTTTCTTT. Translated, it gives CASSLDAGTEAFF.

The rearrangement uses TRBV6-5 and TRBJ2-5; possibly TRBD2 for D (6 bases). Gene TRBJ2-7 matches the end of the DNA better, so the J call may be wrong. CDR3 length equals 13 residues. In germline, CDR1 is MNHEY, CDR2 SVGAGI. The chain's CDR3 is CAVGGDLSYEQYF. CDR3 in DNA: TGTGCAGTCGGGGGAGACCTCTCCTACGAGCAGTACTTC.

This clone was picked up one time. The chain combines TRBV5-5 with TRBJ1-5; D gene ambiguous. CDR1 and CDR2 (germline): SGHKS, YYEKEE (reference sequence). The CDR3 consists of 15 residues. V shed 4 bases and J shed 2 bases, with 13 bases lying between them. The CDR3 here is CASSQLSYGNQPQHF. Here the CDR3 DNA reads TGTGCCAGCAGCCAACTTTCTTATGGCAATCAGCCCCAGCATTTT.

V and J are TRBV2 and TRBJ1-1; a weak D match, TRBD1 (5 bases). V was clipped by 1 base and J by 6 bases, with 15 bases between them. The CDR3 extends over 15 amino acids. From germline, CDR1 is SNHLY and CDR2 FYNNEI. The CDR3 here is CASSEGGREVSEAFF. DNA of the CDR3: TGTGCCAGCAGTGAAGGGGGCAGGGAGGTGTCTGAAGCTTTCTTT. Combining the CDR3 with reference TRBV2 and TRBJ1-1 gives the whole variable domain EPEVTQTPSHQVTQMGQEVILRCVPISNHLYFYWYRQILGQKVEFLVSFYNNEISEKSEIFDDQFSVERPDGSNFTLKIRSTKLEDSAMYFCASSEGGREVSEAFFGQGTRLTVV.

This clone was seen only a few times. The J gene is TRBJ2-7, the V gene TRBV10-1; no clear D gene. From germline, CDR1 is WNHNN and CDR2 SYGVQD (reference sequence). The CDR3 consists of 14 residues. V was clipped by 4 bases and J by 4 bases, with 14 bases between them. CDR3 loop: CASSGTLSEYEQYF. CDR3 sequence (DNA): TGCGCCAGCAGTGGTACCTTGTCCGAGTACGAGCAGTACTTC.

The CDR3 region has the DNA TGCGCCAGCAGCCTCCTAGGAGCGAACACCGGGGAGCTGTTTTTT. Amino acids: CASSLLGANTGELFF. V usage is TRBV4-1 and J usage is TRBJ2-2, with unresolved D. This CDR3 comprises 15 residues. The germline gives CDR1 MGHRA, CDR2 YSYEKL. Trimming took off 4 bases at V and 0 bases at J, with 9 bases between the two ends.

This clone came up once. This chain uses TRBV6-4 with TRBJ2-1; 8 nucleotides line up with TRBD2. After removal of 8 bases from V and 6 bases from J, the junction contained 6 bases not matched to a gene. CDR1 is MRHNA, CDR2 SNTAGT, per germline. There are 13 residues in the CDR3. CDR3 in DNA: TGTGCCAGCGGAACGGGAGGGATCAATGAGCAGTTCTTC. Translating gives CASGTGGINEQFF.

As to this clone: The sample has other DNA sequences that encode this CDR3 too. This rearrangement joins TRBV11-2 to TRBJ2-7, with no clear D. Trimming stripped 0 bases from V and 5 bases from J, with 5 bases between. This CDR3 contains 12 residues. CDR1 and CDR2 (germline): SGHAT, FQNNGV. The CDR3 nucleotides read TGTGCCAGCAGCTTAGATCGGGACGAGCAGTACTTC. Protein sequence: CASSLDRDEQYF.

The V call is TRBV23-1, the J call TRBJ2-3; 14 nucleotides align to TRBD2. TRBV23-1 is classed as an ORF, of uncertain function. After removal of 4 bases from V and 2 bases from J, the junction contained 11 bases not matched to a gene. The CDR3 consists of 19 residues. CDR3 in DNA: TGCGCCAGCAGTCTAACCGGGACTAGCGGGGGCGAGCACACAGATACGCAGTATTTT. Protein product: CASSLTGTSGGEHTDTQYF.

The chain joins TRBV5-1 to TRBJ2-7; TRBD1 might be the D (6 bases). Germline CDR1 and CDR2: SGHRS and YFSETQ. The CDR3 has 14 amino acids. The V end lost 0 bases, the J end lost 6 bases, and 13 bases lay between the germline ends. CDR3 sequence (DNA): TGCGCCAGCAGCTTGGTTGCAGGGGTAATCGAGCAGTACTTC. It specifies CASSLVAGVIEQYF. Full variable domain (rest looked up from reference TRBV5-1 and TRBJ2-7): KAGVTQTPRYLIKTRGQQVTLSCSPISGHRSVSWYQQTPGQGLQFLFEYFSETQRNKGNFPGRFSGRQFSNSRSEMNVSTLELGDSALYLCASSLVAGVIEQYFGPGTRLTVT.

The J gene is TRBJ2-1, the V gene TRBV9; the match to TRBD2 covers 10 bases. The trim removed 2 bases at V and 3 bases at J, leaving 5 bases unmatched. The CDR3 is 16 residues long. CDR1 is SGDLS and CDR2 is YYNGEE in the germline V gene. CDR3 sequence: CASSVSGRAFYNEQFF. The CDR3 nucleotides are TGTGCCAGCAGCGTCAGCGGGAGGGCCTTCTACAATGAGCAGTTCTTC.

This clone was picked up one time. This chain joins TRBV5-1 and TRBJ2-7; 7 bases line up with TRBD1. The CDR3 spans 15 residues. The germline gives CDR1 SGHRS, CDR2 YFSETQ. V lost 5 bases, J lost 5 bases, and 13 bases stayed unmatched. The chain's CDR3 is CASRPTGTAPHEQYF. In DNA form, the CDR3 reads TGCGCCAGCAGACCAACAGGGACAGCGCCCCACGAGCAGTACTTC.